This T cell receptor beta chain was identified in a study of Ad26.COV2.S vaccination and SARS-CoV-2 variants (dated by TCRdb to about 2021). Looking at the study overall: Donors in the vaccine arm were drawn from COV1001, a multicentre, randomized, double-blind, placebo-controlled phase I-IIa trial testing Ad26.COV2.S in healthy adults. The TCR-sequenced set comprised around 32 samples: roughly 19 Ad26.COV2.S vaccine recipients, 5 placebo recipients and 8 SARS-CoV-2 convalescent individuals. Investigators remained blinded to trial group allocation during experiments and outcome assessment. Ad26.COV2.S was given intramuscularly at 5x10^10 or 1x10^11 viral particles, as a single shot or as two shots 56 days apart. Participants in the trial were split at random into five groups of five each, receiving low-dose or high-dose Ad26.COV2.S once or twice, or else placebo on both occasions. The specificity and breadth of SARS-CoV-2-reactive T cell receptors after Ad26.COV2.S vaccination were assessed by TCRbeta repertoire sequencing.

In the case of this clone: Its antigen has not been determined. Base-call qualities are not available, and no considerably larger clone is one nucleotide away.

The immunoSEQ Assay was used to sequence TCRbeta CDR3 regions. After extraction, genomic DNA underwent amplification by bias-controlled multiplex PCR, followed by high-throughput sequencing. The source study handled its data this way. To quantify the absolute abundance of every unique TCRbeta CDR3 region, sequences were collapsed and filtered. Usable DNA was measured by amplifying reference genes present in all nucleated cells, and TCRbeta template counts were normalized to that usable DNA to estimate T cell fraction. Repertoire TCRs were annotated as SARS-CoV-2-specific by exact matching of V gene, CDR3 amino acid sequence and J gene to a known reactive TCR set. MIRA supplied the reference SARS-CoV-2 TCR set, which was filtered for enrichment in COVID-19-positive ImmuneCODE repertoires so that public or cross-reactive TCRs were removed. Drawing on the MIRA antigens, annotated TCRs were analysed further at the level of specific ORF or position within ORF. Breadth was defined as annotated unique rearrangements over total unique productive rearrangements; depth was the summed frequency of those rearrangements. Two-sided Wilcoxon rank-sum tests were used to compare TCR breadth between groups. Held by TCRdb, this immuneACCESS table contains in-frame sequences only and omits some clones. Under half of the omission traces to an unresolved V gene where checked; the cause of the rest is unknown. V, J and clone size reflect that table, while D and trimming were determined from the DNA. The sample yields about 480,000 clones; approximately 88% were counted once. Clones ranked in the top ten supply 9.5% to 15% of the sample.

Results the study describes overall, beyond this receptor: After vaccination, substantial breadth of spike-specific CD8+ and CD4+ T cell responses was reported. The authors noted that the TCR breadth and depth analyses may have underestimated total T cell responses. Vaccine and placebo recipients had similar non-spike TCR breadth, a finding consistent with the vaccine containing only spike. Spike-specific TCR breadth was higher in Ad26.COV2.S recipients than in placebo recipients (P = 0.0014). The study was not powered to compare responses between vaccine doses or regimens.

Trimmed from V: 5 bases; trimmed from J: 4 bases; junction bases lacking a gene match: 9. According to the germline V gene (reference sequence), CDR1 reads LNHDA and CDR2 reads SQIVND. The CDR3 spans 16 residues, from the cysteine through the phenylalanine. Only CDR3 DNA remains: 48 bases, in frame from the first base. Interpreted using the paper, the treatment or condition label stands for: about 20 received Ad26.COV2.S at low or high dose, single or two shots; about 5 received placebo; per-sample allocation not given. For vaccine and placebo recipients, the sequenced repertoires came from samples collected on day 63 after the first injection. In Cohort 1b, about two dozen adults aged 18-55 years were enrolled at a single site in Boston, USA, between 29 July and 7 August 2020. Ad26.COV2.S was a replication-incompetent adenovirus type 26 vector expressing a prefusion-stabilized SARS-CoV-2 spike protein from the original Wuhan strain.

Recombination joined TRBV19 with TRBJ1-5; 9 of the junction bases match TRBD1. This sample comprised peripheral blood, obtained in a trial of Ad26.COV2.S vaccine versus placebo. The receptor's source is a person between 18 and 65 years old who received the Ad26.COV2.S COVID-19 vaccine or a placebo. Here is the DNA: TGTGCCAGTAGTCCCAGCGACAGGGGGTGGAATCAGCCCCAGCATTTT. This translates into CASSPSDRGWNQPQHF.